This TCR beta chain was identified during a study of shared clonotypes between healthy human individuals. The CDR3 consists of 18 residues. From germline, CDR1 is PRHDT and CDR2 FYEKMQ (reference sequence). V lost 1 base and J lost 0; bases outside the gene matches: 5. Method: immunoSEQ multiplex PCR; TCRdb's copy keeps in-frame clones and lacks some. The table shows about a million clones, with approximately 75% occurring only once. Negatively enriched CD4+ T cells were divided by CD45RA into naive and memory. The sequenced material came from memory CD4+ T cells from PBMCs. Subset defined: CD45RA-negative fraction. This receptor was obtained from a man younger than 35 in good health. Some clones in this sample may be carry-over from other donors' samples. The rearrangement joins TRBV13 to TRBJ2-7; 14 nucleotides line up with TRBD2. In nucleotides, the CDR3 is TGTGCCAGCAGCTTAGATATCGGGACTAGCGGGAGCTCCTACGAGCAGTACTTC. Translating gives CASSLDIGTSGSSYEQYF.